This record concerns one TCR beta chain sequence. Investigators divided CD4+ cells into CD45RA+ naive and CD45RA-negative memory subsets. The authors split each subset's genomic DNA evenly across several immunoSEQ plates. Study processing details: Filtering of immunoSEQ junctional sequences could not match full-length read filtering. The data were produced by immunoSEQ multiplex PCR, yet TCRdb's version contains in-frame clones alone and is incomplete. V, J and clone size are taken as reported in that table, and D and trimming were inferred from the DNA itself. The sample has 950,000 to 1,100,000 clones; 75% are singletons. The sample belongs to a study of shared clonotypes between healthy human individuals. The CDR3 loop spans 19 amino acids. The V gene's germline CDR1 is SGHTA and CDR2 FQGNSA. Unmatched junction bases numbered 21, after V lost 4 bases and J lost 5 bases.

The clonotype comes from a man aged 18 to 29 in good health. The chain employs TRBV7-2 and TRBJ2-7, with 9 bases aligning to TRBD1. Sequencing used memory CD4+ T cells sorted from blood. The subset: CD45RA-negative fraction. CDR3 loop: CASSSQTGFGTGRSNEQYF. CDR3 DNA sequence: TGTGCCAGCAGCTCGCAAACGGGATTTGGGACAGGGCGCTCTAACGAGCAGTACTTC.